One and the same sample provided the 15 T cell receptor beta chains below, sequenced in a study of blood T cell repertoires in COVID-19. Here immunoSEQ multiplex PCR was the method, and the copy in TCRdb shows in-frame clones only, minus some. The table shows 240,000 or so clones, with approximately 90% occurring only once. Material for sequencing was PBMCs or T cells enriched from blood (not recorded which). All receptors derive from a man in his forties or fifties who had recovered from COVID-19.

This clone appeared a single time. CDR3 sequence: CASGKGGASSYEQYF. For the CDR3, the DNA is TGTGCTAGTGGGAAAGGGGGGGCCTCCTCCTACGAGCAGTACTTC. The chain uses TRBV12-5 and TRBJ2-7; TRBD2 might be the D (7 bases). The CDR3 consists of 15 residues. Between the trimmed V and J ends, which lost 6 bases and 0 bases, there was a span of 15 bases. Germline V gene lookup returns CDR1 LGHNT and CDR2 FRNRAP.

The rearrangement joins TRBV2 to TRBJ1-1; D uncertain. The CDR3 has 13 amino acids. The V end lost 1 base, the J end lost 6 bases, and 9 bases lay between the germline ends. CDR1 SNHLY and CDR2 FYNNEI come from the germline V gene. The CDR3 region has the DNA TGTGCCAGCAGTGAAGAGGTAGACTCTGAAGCTTTCTTT. Protein product: CASSEEVDSEAFF.

V usage is TRBV28 and J usage is TRBJ2-7; 9 bases agree with TRBD2. Germline V gene data show CDR1 as MDHEN and CDR2 as SYDVKM. V was clipped by 5 bases and J by 1 base; unmatched bases: 9. The CDR3 loop spans 16 amino acids. The CDR3, as DNA: TGTGCCAGCAGTATGGACGGGACTAGCCGATCCTACGAGCAGTACTTC. It translates to CASSMDGTSRSYEQYF. The full variable domain, in which reference TRBV28 and TRBJ2-7 provide the parts outside the CDR3, is DVKVTQSSRYLVKRTGEKVFLECVQDMDHENMFWYRQDPGLGLRLIYFSYDVKMKEKGDIPEGYSVSREKKERFSLILESASTNQTSMYLCASSMDGTSRSYEQYFGPGTRLTVT.

The gene calls are TRBV5-1 and TRBJ2-3; D call uncertain. Trimming removed 2 bases at V and 0 bases at J, with 13 bases between. Germline V CDR1 and CDR2: SGHRS, YFSETQ. CDR3 length: 16 residues. CDR3 amino acids: CASSFSERKSTDTQYF. The CDR3 nucleotides read TGCGCCAGCAGCTTTAGTGAGCGTAAGAGCACAGATACGCAGTATTTT.

This clone was observed once. The J gene is TRBJ2-3, the V gene TRBV6-4; unclear D gene. The germline CDR1 and CDR2 sequences are MRHNA and SNTAGT. This CDR3 comprises 17 residues. Trimming took 1 base from V and 0 from J, leaving 14 bases between them. The CDR3 DNA is TGTGCCAGCAGTGACTTATTTACATCTTCCAGCACAGATACGCAGTATTTT. It yields the protein CASSDLFTSSSTDTQYF.

As regards this clone: This specimen includes other DNA sequences encoding the same CDR3. CDR3 loop: CASSLSAPGAGNTIYF. The CDR3 nucleotides read TGTGCCAGCAGCTTAAGCGCCCCAGGGGCTGGAAACACCATATATTTT. The chain recombines TRBV7-3 with TRBJ1-3; TRBD1 might be the D (6 bases). The CDR3 has 16 residues. Trimming stripped 1 base from V and 2 bases from J, with 12 bases between. Germline CDR1 and CDR2: SGHTA and FQGTGA.

This clone was seen a handful of times. In the same sample, other DNA sequences code for this CDR3. J is TRBJ2-7 and V is TRBV28; 8 bases are shared with TRBD2. Per the germline V gene, CDR1 is MDHEN and CDR2 is SYDVKM. V shed 3 bases, J shed 0 bases, and the junction held 7 bases outside the gene matches. The CDR3 covers 16 residues. The CDR3 DNA follows: TGTGCCAGCAGTTTTTCCCTAGCGGGCCTCTCCTACGAGCAGTACTTC. It encodes CASSFSLAGLSYEQYF.

This chain connects TRBV2 to TRBJ1-5, with 7 positions matching TRBD1. The germline V gene encodes CDR1 SNHLY and CDR2 FYNNEI. Trimming removed 6 bases from V and 3 bases from J; junction bases left unmatched: 5. The CDR3 spans 14 residues. The CDR3 DNA reads as TGTGCCAGCAGGATGACAGGGTCCAATCAGCCCCAGCATTTT. Amino acids: CASRMTGSNQPQHF.

The chain has TRBV6-4 and TRBJ2-2; 8 bases are a match to TRBD2. Trimming took 6 bases from V and 5 from J; bases not matched to a gene: 11. Per the germline V gene, CDR1 is MRHNA and CDR2 is SNTAGT. This CDR3 is built from 16 residues. CDR3: CASSFNGGASTGELFF. CDR3 in DNA: TGTGCCAGCAGCTTCAACGGGGGGGCTTCGACCGGGGAGCTGTTTTTT.

A single count supports this clone. The chain couples TRBV19 to TRBJ2-1; a possible D gene is TRBD2 (7 bases). This CDR3 contains 15 residues. Trimming left V 6 bases short and J 4 bases short, with 16 bases between. Germline assignment: CDR1 LNHDA and CDR2 SQIVND (reference sequence). CDR3 region: CASRGGPGSYNEQFF. The CDR3, as DNA: TGTGCCAGTAGGGGGGGGCCAGGGTCGTACAATGAGCAGTTCTTC.

The CDR3 nucleotides are TGTGCCAGCAGCCCTTTCGCTAGCGGGAGGGAGACCCAGTACTTC. This sequence encodes CASSPFASGRETQYF. This chain links TRBV4-2 with TRBJ2-5; 11 bases are a match to TRBD2. The length of the CDR3 is 15 residues. Germline CDR1 is LGHNA and CDR2 is YNFKEQ. After removal of 4 bases from V and 5 bases from J, the junction contained 6 bases not matched to a gene.

The chain recombines TRBV7-3 with TRBJ2-5; tentatively, D is TRBD1 (5 bases). The CDR3 runs to 13 residues. In germline, CDR1 is SGHTA, CDR2 FQGTGA. V lost 5 bases and J 2 bases, leaving 9 bases between the germline ends. The CDR3 region is CASSTQGQETQYF. The CDR3 DNA is TGTGCCAGCAGCACGCAGGGACAAGAGACCCAGTACTTC.

The rearrangement uses TRBV5-1 and TRBJ1-1; 10 nucleotides line up with TRBD1. Trimming removed 1 base from V and 1 base from J; junction bases left unmatched: 4. Germline loops: CDR1 SGHRS, CDR2 YFSETQ. The CDR3 is made up of 16 amino acids. The CDR3 spells CASSLLGTGENTEAFF. CDR3 DNA sequence: TGCGCCAGCAGCTTGCTCGGGACAGGGGAGAACACTGAAGCTTTCTTT.

This clone was counted only a few times. This chain joins TRBV6-1 and TRBJ2-3; D uncertain. V gave up 4 bases and J gave up 0 bases, with 17 bases separating them. Germline V gives CDR1 MNHNS, CDR2 SASEGT. The length of the CDR3 is 17 residues. For the CDR3, the DNA is TGTGCCAGCAGTGTACGTGGCCAGTCCATTAGCACAGATACGCAGTATTTT. It is translated as CASSVRGQSISTDTQYF.

This clone was counted at least ten times. The J gene is TRBJ2-3, the V gene TRBV6-1, with D tentatively TRBD1 (6 bases). Trimming shortened V by 2 bases and J by 1 base, and 10 bases separated the two germline ends. In germline, CDR1 is MNHNS, CDR2 SASEGT. The CDR3 has 15 amino acids. CDR3 loop: CASSEQAGGTDTQYF. CDR3 sequence (DNA): TGTGCCAGCAGTGAACAGGCAGGGGGCACAGATACGCAGTATTTT.